A selection of T cell receptor beta chains follows, all from one sample in a study of early T cells in non-severe SARS-CoV-2 infection. TCRdb reanalysed the 5' RACE reads using MiXCR and keeps one entry per CDR3 protein. Among 85,000 to 100,000 distinct CDR3 sequences, approximately 15% were seen once, and the ten largest hold about 5%. This specimen consisted of whole blood, obtained at baseline. These receptor sequences come from an adult who was a healthcare worker with PCR-confirmed SARS-CoV-2 infection or an uninfected control (not recorded which). The CDR3 runs from the conserved cysteine through the conserved F or W. Fields, in order: CDR3 DNA, CDR3 protein, V gene, clone size, J gene, D gene. A D gene is named only where the DNA matches it firmly. The size of a clone is reported for some rows only, either as once, few or many, or as a class for expanded clones.

cdr3_nt: TGCAGCGTCTCTAGCGGGATCGGGGAAGAGACCCAGTACTTC; cdr3_aa: CSVSSGIGEETQYF; v_call: TRBV29-1; clone_size: NA; j_call: TRBJ2-5; d_call: TRBD2
cdr3_nt: TGTGCCAGTAGTATTGTTATTTGGAACACTGAAGCTTTCTTT; cdr3_aa: CASSIVIWNTEAFF; v_call: TRBV19; clone_size: NA; j_call: TRBJ1-1; d_call: NA
cdr3_nt: TGTGCCAGCAGCTCGCTTCGGGGATACAATGAGCAGTTCTTC; cdr3_aa: CASSSLRGYNEQFF; v_call: TRBV11-2; clone_size: NA; j_call: TRBJ2-1; d_call: NA
cdr3_nt: TGTGCCAGCAGCTTAGCCGGTGTTTCCTACAATGAGCAGTTCTTC; cdr3_aa: CASSLAGVSYNEQFF; v_call: TRBV7-2; clone_size: few; j_call: TRBJ2-1; d_call: NA
cdr3_nt: TGTGCCAGCAGCGTAGGCTCAGGGGACAACGAGCAGTACTTC; cdr3_aa: CASSVGSGDNEQYF; v_call: TRBV9; clone_size: once; j_call: TRBJ2-7; d_call: NA
cdr3_nt: TGCAGTGCTGAGAACGTGGTATTCTACGAGCAGTACTTC; cdr3_aa: CSAENVVFYEQYF; v_call: TRBV20-1; clone_size: many; j_call: TRBJ2-7; d_call: NA
cdr3_nt: TGTGCCAGCAGCTTGCAGCGGGAGAACGAGCAGTACTTC; cdr3_aa: CASSLQRENEQYF; v_call: TRBV7-2; clone_size: few; j_call: TRBJ2-7; d_call: TRBD2
cdr3_nt: TGTGCCAGCAGTTTTAGGGGGCAAGAGACCCAGTACTTC; cdr3_aa: CASSFRGQETQYF; v_call: TRBV28; clone_size: NA; j_call: TRBJ2-5; d_call: NA
cdr3_nt: TGTGCCAGCAGCCCGACTAGAGCCTACGAGCAGTACTTC; cdr3_aa: CASSPTRAYEQYF; v_call: TRBV7-2; clone_size: few; j_call: TRBJ2-7; d_call: NA
cdr3_nt: TGTGCCAGCAGCATTGGAGGTGAGCAGTTCTTC; cdr3_aa: CASSIGGEQFF; v_call: TRBV7-2; clone_size: NA; j_call: TRBJ2-1; d_call: NA
cdr3_nt: TGTGCCAGCAGCCCACCCCCGGGACAGGGGGCCTACGAGCAGTACTTC; cdr3_aa: CASSPPPGQGAYEQYF; v_call: TRBV12-3/TRBV12-4; clone_size: NA; j_call: TRBJ2-7; d_call: TRBD1
cdr3_nt: TGTGCCACCAGCCGACAGGGAAGGGAAAAACTGTTTTTT; cdr3_aa: CATSRQGREKLFF; v_call: TRBV15; clone_size: NA; j_call: TRBJ1-4; d_call: TRBD1
cdr3_nt: TGTGCCAGCAGCCGAACATTAATTCCGACAGGGAGAGGCTCACCCCTCCACTTT; cdr3_aa: CASSRTLIPTGRGSPLHF; v_call: TRBV13; clone_size: NA; j_call: TRBJ1-6; d_call: TRBD1
cdr3_nt: TGTGCCAGCAGCCCCGTATTAAACACCGGGGAGCTGTTTTTT; cdr3_aa: CASSPVLNTGELFF; v_call: TRBV7-3; clone_size: few; j_call: TRBJ2-2; d_call: NA
cdr3_nt: TGTGCCAGCGAATCGAGAGCGGAGCAGTACTTC; cdr3_aa: CASESRAEQYF; v_call: TRBV28; clone_size: few; j_call: TRBJ2-7; d_call: NA
cdr3_nt: TGTGCCAGCAGCCCTGTCGGGAACACTGAAGCTTTCTTT; cdr3_aa: CASSPVGNTEAFF; v_call: TRBV7-9; clone_size: few; j_call: TRBJ1-1; d_call: NA
cdr3_nt: TGTGCCAGCAGTAACAGGGGGGAGCTGTTTTTT; cdr3_aa: CASSNRGELFF; v_call: TRBV28; clone_size: many; j_call: TRBJ2-2; d_call: NA
cdr3_nt: TGCAGTGCTAGAGTTTACAATGAGCAGTTCTTC; cdr3_aa: CSARVYNEQFF; v_call: TRBV20-1; clone_size: few; j_call: TRBJ2-1; d_call: NA
cdr3_nt: TGTGCCAGCAGTTCCTCATCAGTTTATCAGCCCCAGCATTTT; cdr3_aa: CASSSSSVYQPQHF; v_call: TRBV6-6; clone_size: NA; j_call: TRBJ1-5; d_call: NA
cdr3_nt: TGCGCCAGCAGCTCCCAAGGGGGGCAACCCCAGCATTTT; cdr3_aa: CASSSQGGQPQHF; v_call: TRBV5-1; clone_size: NA; j_call: TRBJ1-5; d_call: NA
cdr3_nt: TGCAGTGCTAGGGGCGGAGCGGGTACGCAGTATTTT; cdr3_aa: CSARGGAGTQYF; v_call: TRBV20-1; clone_size: few; j_call: TRBJ2-3; d_call: NA
cdr3_nt: TGCAGTGCTAGTTGGGCTAGCTTGAACACCGGGGAGCTGTTTTTT; cdr3_aa: CSASWASLNTGELFF; v_call: TRBV20-1; clone_size: NA; j_call: TRBJ2-2; d_call: NA
cdr3_nt: TGTGCCAGCAGCCAAGATCTTATGCAGCGAACAGATACGCAGTATTTT; cdr3_aa: CASSQDLMQRTDTQYF; v_call: TRBV14; clone_size: NA; j_call: TRBJ2-3; d_call: NA
cdr3_nt: TGCGCCAGCAGCACATCGCCGAACACCGGGGAGCTGTTTTTT; cdr3_aa: CASSTSPNTGELFF; v_call: TRBV4-3; clone_size: NA; j_call: TRBJ2-2; d_call: NA
cdr3_nt: TGTGCCAGCACCACCGGAGGAGGCTCCGAGCAGTACTTC; cdr3_aa: CASTTGGGSEQYF; v_call: TRBV27; clone_size: NA; j_call: TRBJ2-7; d_call: NA
cdr3_nt: TGTGCCAGCAGTTCAACCTCCGGGACAGCCTATGGCTACACCTTC; cdr3_aa: CASSSTSGTAYGYTF; v_call: TRBV28; clone_size: few; j_call: TRBJ1-2; d_call: TRBD1
cdr3_nt: TGTGCCAGCAGTTTAGTTTGGCAGGGGACCCTCGGGGAGCAGTTCTTC; cdr3_aa: CASSLVWQGTLGEQFF; v_call: TRBV28; clone_size: few; j_call: TRBJ2-1; d_call: NA
cdr3_nt: TGCGCCAGCAGTCACCGGGCCCTTAGCTGGAGAGGGAACACCGGGGAGCTGTTTTTT; cdr3_aa: CASSHRALSWRGNTGELFF; v_call: TRBV23-1; clone_size: NA; j_call: TRBJ2-2; d_call: NA
cdr3_nt: TGTGCCAGCAGTGACACTTACCTCGAAGGCAATGAGCAGTTCTTC; cdr3_aa: CASSDTYLEGNEQFF; v_call: TRBV6-4; clone_size: NA; j_call: TRBJ2-1; d_call: NA
cdr3_nt: TGTGCCAGCAGCCACGGCTGGGGTGAAGCTTTCTTT; cdr3_aa: CASSHGWGEAFF; v_call: TRBV14; clone_size: few; j_call: TRBJ1-1; d_call: NA
cdr3_nt: TGTGCCAGCAGTTTATTGGGAGAGCAGTACTTC; cdr3_aa: CASSLLGEQYF; v_call: TRBV12-3/TRBV12-4; clone_size: NA; j_call: TRBJ2-7; d_call: NA
cdr3_nt: TGTGCCAGCCAGCGGGGTAGCACAGATACGCAGTATTTT; cdr3_aa: CASQRGSTDTQYF; v_call: TRBV7-2; clone_size: few; j_call: TRBJ2-3; d_call: TRBD2
cdr3_nt: TGCAGTGCCGAACGGCCGGAGGGCGGCTCCTACAATGAGCAGTTCTTC; cdr3_aa: CSAERPEGGSYNEQFF; v_call: TRBV20-1; clone_size: NA; j_call: TRBJ2-1; d_call: NA
cdr3_nt: TGCGCCAGCAGACGAGGGCCCTCATCCTACGAGCAGTACTTC; cdr3_aa: CASRRGPSSYEQYF; v_call: TRBV4-1; clone_size: few; j_call: TRBJ2-7; d_call: NA
cdr3_nt: TGCAGCGTTGGTTCCCAGCGGGAGACAAGCGAGCAGTTCTTC; cdr3_aa: CSVGSQRETSEQFF; v_call: TRBV29-1; clone_size: NA; j_call: TRBJ2-1; d_call: TRBD2
cdr3_nt: TGCAGTGCACCGACAGGGGGGACCGGGGAGCTGTTTTTT; cdr3_aa: CSAPTGGTGELFF; v_call: TRBV20-1; clone_size: few; j_call: TRBJ2-2; d_call: TRBD1
cdr3_nt: TGTGCCAGCAGTTGGACTAGCTGGTCCTACGAGCAGTACTTC; cdr3_aa: CASSWTSWSYEQYF; v_call: TRBV12-3/TRBV12-4; clone_size: once; j_call: TRBJ2-7; d_call: TRBD2
cdr3_nt: TGTGCCAGCTCCTCGGCTCGTGGCCAAAGCGGGAGGGCCCACCAAGAGACCCAGTACTTC; cdr3_aa: CASSSARGQSGRAHQETQYF; v_call: TRBV10-3; clone_size: few; j_call: TRBJ2-5; d_call: TRBD2
cdr3_nt: TGTGCCAGTATGGACACAGATACGCAGTATTTT; cdr3_aa: CASMDTDTQYF; v_call: TRBV19; clone_size: few; j_call: TRBJ2-3; d_call: NA
cdr3_nt: TGTGCCAGCAACCTCCGCGAGAATAATTCACCCCTCCACTTT; cdr3_aa: CASNLRENNSPLHF; v_call: TRBV16; clone_size: few; j_call: TRBJ1-6; d_call: NA
cdr3_nt: TGCGCCAGCAGCTTGCCGGGGGCGGAAGGAAACACCATATATTTT; cdr3_aa: CASSLPGAEGNTIYF; v_call: TRBV5-1; clone_size: few; j_call: TRBJ1-3; d_call: NA
cdr3_nt: TGTGCCAGCAGTGAACTAGCGGGAGGGCCAGATACGCAGTATTTT; cdr3_aa: CASSELAGGPDTQYF; v_call: TRBV6-1; clone_size: many; j_call: TRBJ2-3; d_call: TRBD2